The 4 T cell receptor beta chains reported below all come from one sample, sequenced in a study of sequential checkpoint blockade in melanoma. The data were produced by immunoSEQ multiplex PCR, yet TCRdb's version contains in-frame clones alone and is incomplete. This sample has over 20,000 clones, with about two thirds found just once. Treatment: randomized to nivolumab then ipilimumab (arm A) or the reverse (arm B). Sequenced here: CD8+ T cells sorted from blood (inferred from file names), sampled from a patient given nivolumab and ipilimumab in sequence. The receptors were gathered from a human donor with melanoma.

This clone appeared a few times. The chain combines TRBV7-9 with TRBJ1-5, with a tentative D call TRBD1 (6 bases). CDR3 length: 15 residues. Germline CDR1 reads SEHNR; CDR2 reads FQNEAQ (reference sequence). With 1 base removed from V and 6 bases from J, the gap between germline ends came to 13 bases. CDR3 nucleotides: TGTGCCAGCAGCTTAGACAGGGAGGGCGGTCAGCCCCAGCATTTT. Amino acid sequence: CASSLDREGGQPQHF.

This sequence joins TRBV9 and TRBJ1-5; a possible D gene is TRBD1 (5 bases). Germline assignment: CDR1 SGDLS and CDR2 YYNGEE. Trimming took 4 bases from V and 0 from J, leaving 11 bases between them. The CDR3 sequence is 15 residues long. CDR3 nucleotide sequence: TGTGCCAGCAGCCCTCAGGGATATAGCAATCAGCCCCAGCATTTT. Amino acid sequence: CASSPQGYSNQPQHF.

The V call is TRBV9, the J call TRBJ1-2, with D maybe TRBD1 (6 bases). V shed 0 bases and J shed 5 bases, with 14 bases lying between them. The CDR3 spans 15 residues. Germline values: CDR1 SGDLS, CDR2 YYNGEE. As DNA, the CDR3 is TGTGCCAGCAGCGTAGGTGGGGGCCTAACTTATGGCTACACCTTC. Amino acid sequence: CASSVGGGLTYGYTF.

This clone was recorded once. The chain is built from TRBV7-3 and TRBJ2-3, with 7 positions matching TRBD2. Germline V gene sequence: CDR1 SGHTA, CDR2 FQGTGA. The junction had 5 bases not matched to a gene; V was cut back by 5 bases and J by 3 bases. CDR3 size: 14 residues. CDR3 residues: CASSRGGVTDTQYF. CDR3 DNA: TGTGCCAGCAGCCGGGGAGGGGTAACAGATACGCAGTATTTT. The full variable domain, completed using reference TRBV7-3 and TRBJ2-3, is GAGVSQTPSNKVTEKGKYVELRCDPISGHTALYWYRQSLGQGPEFLIYFQGTGAADDSGLPNDRFFAVRPEGSVSTLKIQRTERGDSAVYLCASSRGGVTDTQYFGPGTRLTVL.